The 8 T cell receptor beta chains presented below share a single source sample, sequenced in a study of blood T cell repertoires in COVID-19. TCRdb's table, derived via immunoSEQ multiplex PCR, lists solely in-frame clones and lacks some. The table lists roughly 400,000 clones, about 88% of them singletons. The sequencing sample was made of PBMCs or T cells enriched from blood (not recorded which). These receptor sequences come from a woman under 30 who had been exposed to COVID-19.

The rearrangement joins TRBV18 to TRBJ1-3; 12 positions agree with TRBD1. Germline V gives CDR1 KGHSH, CDR2 LQKENI. V shed 3 bases, J shed 4 bases, and the junction held 4 bases outside the gene matches. This CDR3 is built from 16 residues. In DNA form, the CDR3 reads TGTGCCAGCTCACCGCCGGGACAGGGGGCCGGAAACACCATATATTTT. The encoded protein is CASSPPGQGAGNTIYF.

The chain is built from TRBV5-1 and TRBJ2-7, with 11 bases fitting TRBD2. This CDR3 has 15 amino acids. Per germline, CDR1 SGHRS and CDR2 YFSETQ. After removal of 2 bases from V and 6 bases from J, the junction contained 7 bases not matched to a gene. CDR3 loop: CASSLTLAGAGEQYF. The CDR3 DNA sequence: TGCGCCAGCAGCTTAACACTAGCGGGGGCGGGCGAGCAGTACTTC.

This clone was observed a few times. This rearrangement joins TRBV11-3 to TRBJ1-1; D unresolved. CDR1 and CDR2 from the germline V gene are SGHNT and YENEEA. V dropped 5 bases and J dropped 1 base, with 8 bases sitting between them. This CDR3 spans 13 amino acids. The CDR3 DNA sequence: TGTGCCAGCAGCCTAAACCAGAACACTGAAGCTTTCTTT. Its translation is CASSLNQNTEAFF.

This clone was observed a single time. The chain employs TRBV19 and TRBJ2-1; TRBD2 matches at 12 bases. V lost 6 bases to trimming and J lost 2 bases; unmatched junction nucleotides: 5. This CDR3 spans 16 amino acids. The germline V gene has CDR1 LNHDA and CDR2 SQIVND (reference sequence). The CDR3 spells CASRTSSGRAYNEQFF. The CDR3 DNA follows: TGTGCCAGTAGGACCTCTAGCGGGAGGGCCTACAATGAGCAGTTCTTC.

This chain links TRBV19 with TRBJ1-5; D is ambiguous. CDR1 is LNHDA, CDR2 SQIVND, per germline (reference sequence). This CDR3 has 15 amino acids. The V gene lost 6 bases and the J gene lost 3 bases, with 15 bases spanning the gap. CDR3 DNA: TGTGCCAGTAGCCCCCCCGCGACAATCAATCAGCCCCAGCATTTT. It codes for CASSPPATINQPQHF.

In this sample, this clone turned up once. This chain links TRBV5-1 with TRBJ2-7, with 9 bases matching TRBD2. The length of the CDR3 is 15 residues. CDR1 and CDR2 (germline): SGHRS, YFSETQ. V lost 0 bases, J lost 2 bases, and 3 bases stayed unmatched. CDR3: CASSLGAGGPYEQYF. CDR3 coding DNA: TGCGCCAGCAGCTTGGGAGCGGGGGGCCCCTACGAGCAGTACTTC.

The genes are TRBV27 and TRBJ2-1, with 8 bases that match TRBD2. The junction had 12 bases not matched to a gene; V was cut back by 8 bases and J by 9 bases. The germline V gene encodes CDR1 MNHEY and CDR2 SMNVEV (reference sequence). This CDR3 is built from 14 residues. CDR3: CASAGTSFVLEQFF. The CDR3 DNA sequence: TGTGCCAGCGCCGGGACTAGTTTCGTCCTTGAGCAGTTCTTC.

This clone was found once. The chain has TRBV27 and TRBJ2-2; TRBD2 matches 11 bases. The V segment lost 5 bases and the J segment 4 bases; nucleotides outside the gene matches: 6. There are 16 residues in the CDR3. Germline assignment: CDR1 MNHEY and CDR2 SMNVEV (reference sequence). The CDR3 DNA sequence: TGTGCCAGCAGTGAACTAGCGGGGGAGGTCACCGGGGAGCTGTTTTTT. This translates into CASSELAGEVTGELFF.